The 3 T cell receptor beta chains reported below all come from one sample, sequenced in a study of post-analysis software for immune sequencing data. Included in the TCR beta cDNA libraries were unique molecular identifiers. TCRdb fed the PCR reads into MiXCR, producing one record per CDR3 protein. The sample consists of roughly 670,000 distinct CDR3 sequences, 59% of them appearing once. Their specific antigens are unknown. Findings of the study overall: Compared with controls, patients had more of about 5 TRBV segments, including TRBV5-6, TRBV5-1 and TRBV20-1.

Specimen: blood. These receptors all come from a girl aged 2-10 years with multiple sclerosis.

A few counts support this clonotype. This chain joins TRBV28 and TRBJ2-5; D possibly uses TRBD1 or TRBD2 (5 bases each). This CDR3 has 16 residues. V lost 8 bases and J lost 2, with 21 bases in between. Germline V gene sequence: CDR1 MDHEN, CDR2 SYDVKM. The CDR3 spells CASGRYSGRRQETQYF. CDR3 DNA: TGTGCCAGCGGACGTTACTCGGGACGGCGTCAAGAGACCCAGTACTTC.

The chain combines TRBV20-1 with TRBJ2-3; maybe TRBD1 (6 bases). In germline, CDR1 is DFQATT, CDR2 SNEGSKA (reference sequence). This CDR3 is built from 12 residues. The V end lost 8 bases, the J end lost 1 base, and 10 bases lay between the germline ends. Here the CDR3 reads CSPAGGTDTQYF. The CDR3 region has the DNA TGCAGTCCGGCAGGGGGCACAGATACGCAGTATTTT.

This sequence joins TRBV4-3 and TRBJ2-3; weak D call: TRBD2 (6 bases). The ends were cut back, 1 base at V and 8 bases at J, with 19 bases in the middle. The CDR3 runs to 16 residues. Germline CDR1 and CDR2: LGHNA and YSLEER. CDR3 bases: TGCGCCAGCAGCCAAGGGCGTGGGTCGGGGGTCGGTACGCAGTATTTT. This codes for CASSQGRGSGVGTQYF.